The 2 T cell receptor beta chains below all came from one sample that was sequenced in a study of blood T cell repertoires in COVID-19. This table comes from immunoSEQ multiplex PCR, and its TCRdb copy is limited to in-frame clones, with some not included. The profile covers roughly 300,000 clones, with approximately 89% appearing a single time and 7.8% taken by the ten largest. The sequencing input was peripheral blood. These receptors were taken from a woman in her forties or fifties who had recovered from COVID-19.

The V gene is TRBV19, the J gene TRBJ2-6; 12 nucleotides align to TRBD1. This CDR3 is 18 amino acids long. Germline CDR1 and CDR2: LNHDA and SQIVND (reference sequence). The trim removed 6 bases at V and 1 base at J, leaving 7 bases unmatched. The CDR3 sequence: CASRGTGGLLSGANVLTF. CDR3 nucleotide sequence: TGTGCCAGTAGGGGGACAGGGGGCTTGCTATCTGGGGCCAACGTCCTGACTTTC.

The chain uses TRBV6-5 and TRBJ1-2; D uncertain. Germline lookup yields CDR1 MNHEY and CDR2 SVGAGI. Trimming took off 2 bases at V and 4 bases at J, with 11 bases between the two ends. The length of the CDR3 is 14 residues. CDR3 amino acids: CASSYIERGYGYTF. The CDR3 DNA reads TGTGCCAGCAGTTACATCGAACGCGGCTATGGCTACACCTTC.